The 15 T cell receptor beta chains reported below all come from one sample, sequenced in a study of technical replicates of blood from a handful of donors. Profiled with immunoSEQ multiplex PCR; TCRdb holds only in-frame clones, not every one. The repertoire includes 100,000 or so clones, 96% of them detected once, and approximately 0.2% sits in the top ten. Sequenced material: T cells isolated from PBMCs. The receptors stem from a human donor in good health.

This chain uses TRBV7-9 with TRBJ2-1, with 9 bases matching TRBD2. Germline lookup yields CDR1 SEHNR and CDR2 FQNEAQ (reference sequence). The J segment lost 5 bases and the V segment lost 3 bases, leaving 14 bases of the junction unmatched. The length of the CDR3 is 18 residues. As DNA, the CDR3 is TGTGCCAGCAGCTTCGGCTCGGCTCCTAGCGGGACTCACAATGAGCAGTTCTTC. This sequence encodes CASSFGSAPSGTHNEQFF.

This chain connects TRBV29-1 to TRBJ2-3; weak D call: TRBD2 (6 bases). V was clipped by 7 bases and J by 6 bases, with 17 bases between them. The CDR3 runs to 13 residues. CDR1 is SQVTM, CDR2 ANQGSEA, per germline. CDR3 protein: CSGRDLPTDTQYF. The CDR3 DNA reads TGCAGCGGAAGGGACTTGCCAACGGATACGCAGTATTTT.

J is TRBJ2-7 and V is TRBV5-1, with TRBD1 matching 12 bases. The CDR3 contains 15 residues. The trim removed 2 bases at V and 4 bases at J, leaving 4 bases unmatched. CDR1 and CDR2 from the germline V gene are SGHRS and YFSETQ. In DNA, the CDR3 is TGCGCCAGCAGCTTAGGGACAGGGGGCCTGTACGAGCAGTACTTC. Translation: CASSLGTGGLYEQYF.

The chain links TRBV19 to TRBJ1-4, with D possibly matching TRBD1 (6 bases). The germline V gene encodes CDR1 LNHDA and CDR2 SQIVND (reference sequence). This CDR3 contains 15 residues. Trimming removed 1 base from V and 7 bases from J, with 13 bases in between. CDR3 DNA sequence: TGTGCCAGTAGTATAGGGACAGTGCGTGGTGAAAAACTGTTTTTT. It is translated as CASSIGTVRGEKLFF.

The V and J genes are TRBV27 and TRBJ1-1; D gene ambiguous. V lost 8 bases to trimming and J lost 3 bases, with 16 bases between them. Per germline, CDR1 MNHEY and CDR2 SMNVEV (reference sequence). The CDR3 contains 14 residues. CDR3 region: CASGVPNAYTEAFF. DNA of the CDR3: TGTGCCAGCGGTGTACCAAATGCGTACACTGAAGCTTTCTTT.

The chain carries TRBV7-8 and TRBJ1-2; no firm D call. Trimming cost V 3 bases and J 4 bases, with 18 bases left between them. In germline, CDR1 is SGHVS, CDR2 FQNEAQ. This CDR3 is built from 16 residues. CDR3 in amino acids: CASSFPPGRPGYGYTF. The CDR3 DNA sequence: TGTGCCAGCAGCTTCCCCCCGGGGAGGCCCGGCTATGGCTACACCTTC.

This clone occurred once. J is TRBJ2-7 and V is TRBV12-5, with 10 positions matching TRBD1. This CDR3 region has 15 residues. CDR1 is LGHNT and CDR2 is FRNRAP in the germline V gene. V lost 3 bases, J lost 9 bases, and 11 bases stayed unmatched. The CDR3 nucleotides are TGTGCTAGTGGTTTAGGACGGGACAGGGGATGTAGGCAGTACTTC. This codes for CASGLGRDRGCRQYF.

The V gene is TRBV18, the J gene TRBJ1-5; D possibly corresponds to TRBD1 (6 bases). The CDR3 length is 13 residues. From germline, CDR1 is KGHSH and CDR2 LQKENI. V lost 4 bases to trimming and J lost 4 bases, with 8 bases between them. CDR3 nucleotide sequence: TGTGCCAGCTCACGAACAGGGAATCAGCCCCAGCATTTT. Residues: CASSRTGNQPQHF.

As DNA, the CDR3 is TGTGCCAGCAGCCCTAACACGGGATACGAGCAGTACTTC. Amino acid sequence: CASSPNTGYEQYF. This chain connects TRBV7-3 to TRBJ2-7, with D perhaps TRBD2 (5 bases). The CDR3 spans 13 residues. Per germline, CDR1 SGHTA and CDR2 FQGTGA. The ends were cut back, 5 bases at V and 4 bases at J, with 12 bases in the middle.

This sequence joins TRBV5-6 and TRBJ2-7; 7 bases align to TRBD2. Germline lookup yields CDR1 SGHDT and CDR2 YYEEEE. This CDR3 is 18 amino acids long. The ends lost 4 bases at V and 1 base at J; junction bases unmatched: 17. CDR3 amino acids: CASSAPVGSLAESYEQYF. In DNA form, the CDR3 reads TGTGCCAGCAGCGCTCCGGTGGGTTCCCTAGCGGAATCCTACGAGCAGTACTTC.

The chain joins TRBV28 to TRBJ1-1; a weak D match, TRBD1 (5 bases). The V end lost 11 bases, the J end lost 8 bases, and 18 bases lay between the germline ends. Germline V CDR1 and CDR2: MDHEN, SYDVKM. There are 12 residues in the CDR3. The CDR3 here is CAARRGKREAFF. The DNA for the CDR3 is TGTGCCGCTCGGAGGGGCAAAAGAGAAGCTTTCTTT.

This clone was picked up one time. V and J are TRBV5-1 and TRBJ2-7, with 7 bases lining up with TRBD1. V lost 0 bases to trimming and J lost 3 bases; unmatched junction nucleotides: 3. CDR3 length equals 14 residues. Germline values: CDR1 SGHRS, CDR2 YFSETQ. The CDR3 DNA follows: TGCGCCAGCAGCTTGGCCGCAGGGGGCTACGAGCAGTACTTC. It translates to CASSLAAGGYEQYF.

The chain carries TRBV18 and TRBJ2-3, with D possibly being TRBD1 (6 bases). Germline lookup yields CDR1 KGHSH and CDR2 LQKENI. The CDR3 sequence is 14 residues long. Trimming shortened V by 1 base and J by 3 bases, and 8 bases separated the two germline ends. The CDR3 nucleotides read TGTGCCAGCTCACCACTGACAGGAACAGATACGCAGTATTTT. Translating it yields CASSPLTGTDTQYF.

The chain's CDR3 is CASSQDQGINQPQHF. In DNA, the CDR3 is TGCGCCAGCAGCCAAGATCAGGGAATCAATCAGCCCCAGCATTTT. The gene calls are TRBV4-1 and TRBJ1-5, with a possible D match to TRBD1 (5 bases). This CDR3 contains 15 residues. V lost 0 bases and J lost 3, with 9 bases in between. The germline gives CDR1 MGHRA, CDR2 YSYEKL.

The rearrangement uses TRBV25-1 and TRBJ1-1; the D gene is possibly TRBD1 (5 bases). Looked up from germline, CDR1 is MGHDK and CDR2 is SYGVNS. The CDR3 has 14 residues. Trimming pared 3 bases from V and 1 base from J, leaving 9 bases between. In DNA, the CDR3 is TGTGCCAGCAGTGATTGGGGGGGGAACACTGAAGCTTTCTTT. Residues: CASSDWGGNTEAFF.